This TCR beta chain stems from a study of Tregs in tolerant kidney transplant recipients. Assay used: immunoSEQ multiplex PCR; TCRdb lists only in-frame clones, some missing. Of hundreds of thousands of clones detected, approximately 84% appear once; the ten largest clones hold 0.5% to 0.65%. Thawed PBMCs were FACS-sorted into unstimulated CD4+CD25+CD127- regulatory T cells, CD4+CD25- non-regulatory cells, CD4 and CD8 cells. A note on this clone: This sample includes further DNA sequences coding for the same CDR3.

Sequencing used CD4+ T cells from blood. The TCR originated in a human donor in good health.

The CDR3 coding sequence is TGCGCCAGCAGCTTGTTAGGGACCGGGGAGCTGTTTTTT. It specifies CASSLLGTGELFF. The genes are TRBV5-1 and TRBJ2-2; D not certain. Per the germline V gene, CDR1 is SGHRS and CDR2 is YFSETQ. The CDR3 spans 13 residues. Trimming left V 1 base short and J 5 bases short, with 6 bases between.